A single sample is the source of the 16 T cell receptor beta chains below, sequenced in a study of beta chain features in type 1 diabetes. Since all of the isolated RNA was reverse transcribed, expressed TCRB transcripts were what got sequenced. The repertoire was sequenced with immunoSEQ multiplex PCR; TCRdb's copy has only in-frame clones and lacks some. Among more than 350,000 clones listed, more than 9.5% were seen once. Sequencing was performed on naive CD4+ T cells from blood. The receptor source for this set is a woman between 18 and 30 years old in good health.

This clone was picked up a small number of times. The chain combines TRBV19 with TRBJ1-4; D may be TRBD1 (5 bases). The CDR3 is 14 amino acids. Germline V gene data show CDR1 as LNHDA and CDR2 as SQIVND (reference sequence). V was pared by 7 bases and J by 7 bases, with 16 bases between. CDR3 DNA: TGTGCCAGTACTGGGAGCAGGGCCCCTGAAAAACTGTTTTTT. Translating gives CASTGSRAPEKLFF.

CDR3 DNA sequence: TGTGCCAGCAGCCAAGTGGAGGGTGGGACGCAGTATTTT. Translating it yields CASSQVEGGTQYF. J is TRBJ2-3 and V is TRBV14; possible D gene TRBD2, 6 bases. Looked up from germline, CDR1 is SGHDN and CDR2 is FVKESK. The V gene lost 1 base and the J gene lost 9 bases, with 11 bases spanning the gap. The CDR3 consists of 13 residues. Combining the CDR3 with reference TRBV14 and TRBJ2-3 gives the whole variable domain EAGVTQFPSHSVIEKGQTVTLRCDPISGHDNLYWYRRVMGKEIKFLLHFVKESKQDESGMPNNRFLAERTGGTYSTLKVQPAELEDSGVYFCASSQVEGGTQYFGPGTRLTVL.

This clone was picked up a small number of times. V and J are TRBV28 and TRBJ2-5, with 7 bases that match TRBD1. The V gene's germline CDR1 is MDHEN and CDR2 SYDVKM. CDR3 size: 13 residues. Trimming cost V 9 bases and J 5 bases; bases outside gene matches: 9. Written as DNA, the CDR3 is TGTGCCAGTGGACAGGACATTAGGGAGACCCAGTACTTC. Translated, it gives CASGQDIRETQYF.

This clone came up a few times. The chain couples TRBV30 to TRBJ1-4; unclear D gene. This CDR3 has 13 amino acids. CDR1 and CDR2 from the germline V gene are GTSNPN and SVGIG (reference sequence). The V and J ends lost 0 bases and 6 bases respectively, with 8 bases between them. The CDR3, as DNA: TGTGCCTGGAGTGTGGGGTGGGATGAAAAACTGTTTTTT. As protein: CAWSVGWDEKLFF.

CDR3 DNA sequence: TGCGCCAGCAGCCAAGCATCGGGGCTAGGGGAGACCCAGTACTTC. It codes for CASSQASGLGETQYF. The chain uses TRBV4-3 and TRBJ2-5; D is tentatively TRBD1 or TRBD2 (5 bases each). Germline V gene lookup returns CDR1 LGHNA and CDR2 YSLEER. The V gene lost 1 base and the J gene lost 5 bases, with 14 bases spanning the gap. The CDR3 contains 15 residues.

This clone was seen only a few times. This rearrangement joins TRBV7-9 to TRBJ1-1, with D unresolved. The CDR3 has 12 residues. V lost 6 bases to trimming and J lost 1 base, with 6 bases between them. Germline V gene lookup returns CDR1 SEHNR and CDR2 FQNEAQ (reference sequence). CDR3 bases: TGTGCCAGCAGACCAAAGAACACTGAAGCTTTCTTT. It codes for CASRPKNTEAFF.

V usage is TRBV29-1 and J usage is TRBJ2-4, with D tentatively TRBD1 (5 bases). Germline CDR1 and CDR2: SQVTM and ANQGSEA. CDR3 length equals 15 residues. V lost 4 bases and J 0 bases, leaving 13 bases between the germline ends. CDR3 protein: CSVVDGRVAKNIQYF. Written as DNA, the CDR3 is TGCAGCGTTGTTGATGGCAGGGTAGCCAAAAACATTCAGTACTTC.

This chain links TRBV15 with TRBJ2-7; 8 bases map to TRBD1. The CDR3 has 15 residues. Per the germline V gene, CDR1 is LNHNV and CDR2 is YYDKDF (reference sequence). The V gene end was trimmed by 0 bases and the J gene end by 5 bases; junction bases not matched to a gene: 6. CDR3 sequence (DNA): TGTGCCACCAGCAGAGATCGCAGGGGGCTGGACGAGCAGTACGTC. Amino acid sequence: CATSRDRRGLDEQYV.

There are a few counts of this clone. V usage is TRBV7-2 and J usage is TRBJ2-1; D is perhaps TRBD1 or TRBD2 (6 bases each). V lost 5 bases and J lost 12, with 11 bases in between. Germline lookup yields CDR1 SGHTA and CDR2 FQGNSA. CDR3 length equals 11 residues. The CDR3 sequence: CASSREGGQFF. In DNA, the CDR3 is TGTGCCAGCAGCAGAGAGGGGGGGCAGTTCTTC.

The chain employs TRBV7-2 and TRBJ2-7; 15 bases are shared with TRBD2. Per germline, CDR1 SGHTA and CDR2 FQGNSA. The trim removed 5 bases at V and 1 base at J, leaving 3 bases unmatched. The CDR3 is 16 residues long. Here the CDR3 reads CASSAGLAGGSYEQYF. The CDR3 region has the DNA TGTGCCAGCAGCGCGGGACTAGCGGGGGGTTCCTACGAGCAGTACTTC.

This clone was detected only a few times. The J gene is TRBJ2-3, the V gene TRBV18; TRBD1 might be the D (5 bases). Between the trimmed V and J ends, which lost 5 bases and 2 bases, there was a span of 20 bases. Germline CDR1 reads KGHSH; CDR2 reads LQKENI. The CDR3 covers 17 residues. The CDR3 loop reads CASSALPRQSFTDTQYF. CDR3 DNA: TGTGCCAGCTCAGCCTTACCTCGACAGAGCTTCACAGATACGCAGTATTTT.

In its sample, this clone was seen a few times. The chain is built from TRBV7-3 and TRBJ2-2; D is perhaps TRBD1 (5 bases). The V end was cut by 0 bases, the J end by 5 bases, with 7 bases between. Germline V gene sequence: CDR1 SGHTA, CDR2 FQGTGA. This CDR3 region has 14 residues. CDR3 in amino acids: CASSLTAGTGELFF. In DNA, the CDR3 is TGTGCCAGCAGCTTAACGGCAGGGACCGGGGAGCTGTTTTTT. Supplemented by reference TRBV7-3 and TRBJ2-2, the full variable domain reads GAGVSQTPSNKVTEKGKYVELRCDPISGHTALYWYRQSLGQGPEFLIYFQGTGAADDSGLPNDRFFAVRPEGSVSTLKIQRTERGDSAVYLCASSLTAGTGELFFGEGSRLTVL.

This clone was counted between two and nine times. The chain employs TRBV23-1 and TRBJ2-7, with a possible D match to TRBD1 (5 bases). Being an ORF, TRBV23-1 has a function that is uncertain. V dropped 3 bases and J dropped 2 bases, with 20 bases sitting between them. The CDR3 length is 17 residues. The CDR3 DNA is TGCGCCAGCAGTCATAATAGGGGCGCCTCTCTGGCCTACGAGCAGTACGTC. Encoded protein: CASSHNRGASLAYEQYV.

This clone was detected a few times. Here the CDR3 reads CASSPTGLGATDTQYF. In nucleotides, the CDR3 is TGTGCCAGCAGCCCGACAGGCCTCGGGGCCACAGATACGCAGTATTTT. This chain connects TRBV13 to TRBJ2-3; tentatively, D is TRBD1 (6 bases). Germline CDR1 and CDR2: PRHDT and FYEKMQ (reference sequence). CDR3 length: 16 amino acids. The V end lost 5 bases, the J end lost 2 bases, and 17 bases lay between the germline ends.

The genes are TRBV9 and TRBJ2-1, with 9 bases fitting TRBD1. Germline CDR1 and CDR2: SGDLS and YYNGEE. The CDR3 covers 15 residues. Unmatched junction bases numbered 8, after V lost 2 bases and J lost 8 bases. Here the CDR3 DNA reads TGTGCCAGCAGCGTTGCCGGGACAGGGTTTGATGAGCAGTTCTTC. Translation: CASSVAGTGFDEQFF.

About this clone: Its ends do not fully match the called genes, so a read error is possible. J is TRBJ2-7 and V is TRBV7-2; 9 bases line up with TRBD1. CDR3 size: 14 residues. CDR1 is SGHTA, CDR2 FQGNSA, per germline. The CDR3 protein is CASSLSGTGPLILF. The CDR3 DNA reads TGTGCCAGCAGCTTATCCGGGACAGGGCCCCTTATCCTTTTC.